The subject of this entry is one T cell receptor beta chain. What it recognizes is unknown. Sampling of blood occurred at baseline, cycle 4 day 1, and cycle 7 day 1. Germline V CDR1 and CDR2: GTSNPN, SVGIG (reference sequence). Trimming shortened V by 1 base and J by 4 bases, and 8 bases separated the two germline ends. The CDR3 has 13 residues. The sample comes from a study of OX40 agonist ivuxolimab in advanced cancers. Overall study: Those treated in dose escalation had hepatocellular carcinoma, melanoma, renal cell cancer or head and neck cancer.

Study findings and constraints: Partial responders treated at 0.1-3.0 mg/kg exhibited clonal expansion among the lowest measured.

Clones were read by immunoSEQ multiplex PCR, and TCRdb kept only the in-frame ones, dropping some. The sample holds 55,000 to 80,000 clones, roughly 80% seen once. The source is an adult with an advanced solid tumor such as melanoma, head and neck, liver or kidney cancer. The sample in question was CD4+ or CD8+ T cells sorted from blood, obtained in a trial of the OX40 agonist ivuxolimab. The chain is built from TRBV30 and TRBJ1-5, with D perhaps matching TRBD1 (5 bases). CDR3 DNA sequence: TGTGCCTGGAGTGGGACACGGAATCAGCCCCAGCATTTT. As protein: CAWSGTRNQPQHF.